This TCR beta chain derives from a study of early T cells in non-severe SARS-CoV-2 infection. The CDR3 sequence is 12 residues long. V was clipped by 4 bases and J by 4 bases, with 8 bases between them. Per the germline V gene, CDR1 is SGHVS and CDR2 is FNYEAQ. TCRdb independently ran MiXCR on the 5' RACE reads; one entry per CDR3 protein. The table records 45,000 to 60,000 distinct CDR3 sequences, around 8.6% of them present only once. In this sample, this clonotype turned up many times. The input for sequencing was whole blood, taken at baseline. The sequence was collected from an adult who was a healthcare worker with PCR-confirmed SARS-CoV-2 infection or an uninfected control (not recorded which). The chain couples TRBV7-6 to TRBJ2-7, with D uncertain. CDR3 nucleotides: TGTGCCAGCAGCTCGACAACGTACGAGCAGTACTTC. Its protein product is CASSSTTYEQYF.